This TCR beta chain derives from a study of blood T cell repertoires in COVID-19. As for the study in general: The study drew acute and convalescent COVID-19 samples from the United States, Italy and Spain.

Sequencing was performed with immunoSEQ multiplex PCR; in TCRdb, only in-frame clones are kept and a portion is missing. Of some 350,000 clones listed, more than 85% are singletons. Study members were between about 18 and 100 years old and lived in 24 US regions. Recovered Cohort 3 donors showed two negative PCRs, clearance, or symptom resolution. The sample comprised PBMCs or T cells enriched from blood (not recorded which). This clonotype was sampled from a woman aged 30 to 39 who had recovered from COVID-19.

CDR3 nucleotides: TGTGCCAGTACCCCGGACAGGGAGGGGTATGGCTACACCTTC. It specifies CASTPDREGYGYTF. This rearrangement joins TRBV19 to TRBJ1-2; 8 bases map to TRBD1. Germline V lookup: CDR1 LNHDA, CDR2 SQIVND (reference sequence). The CDR3 extends over 14 amino acids. The junction had 9 bases not matched to a gene; V was cut back by 7 bases and J by 5 bases.